Shown below are 19 T cell receptor beta chains from a single sample sequenced in a study of shared clonotypes between healthy human individuals. Here immunoSEQ multiplex PCR was the method, and the copy in TCRdb shows in-frame clones only, minus some. The sample comprises 2 million to 2.5 million clones, 80% to 95% of which are singletons, and 0.35% to 0.45% rests with the top ten. Specimen: naive CD4+ T cells from PBMCs. Regarding subset: CD45RA+ positively selected. The receptors derive from a young man in good health. Some clones in this sample may be carry-over from other donors' samples.

This rearrangement joins TRBV7-9 to TRBJ1-2; 8 bases line up with TRBD1. V was pared by 2 bases and J by 6 bases, with 8 bases of the junction left unmatched. The CDR3 sequence is 15 residues long. Germline-derived CDR1 and CDR2 are SEHNR and FQNEAQ (reference sequence). The CDR3 region is CASSLLGQGVDGYTF. CDR3 sequence (DNA): TGTGCCAGCAGCTTACTAGGACAGGGAGTAGATGGCTACACCTTC. Variable domain in full (rest from reference TRBV7-9 and TRBJ1-2): DTGVSQNPRHKITKRGQNVTFRCDPISEHNRLYWYRQTLGQGPEFLTYFQNEAQLEKSRLLSDRFSAERPKGSFSTLEIQRTEQGDSAMYLCASSLLGQGVDGYTFGSGTRLTVV.

V gene TRBV28 combines with J gene TRBJ2-3, with D tentatively TRBD1 (6 bases). The CDR3 contains 14 residues. The V end lost 1 base, the J end lost 2 bases, and 7 bases lay between the germline ends. Germline V gene lookup returns CDR1 MDHEN and CDR2 SYDVKM. CDR3 DNA: TGTGCCAGCAGTTTATCAGGGGTCACAGATACGCAGTATTTT. Protein: CASSLSGVTDTQYF.

This sequence joins TRBV6-1 and TRBJ2-5; D might be TRBD1 or TRBD2, each matching 7 bases. Trimming left V 3 bases short and J 7 bases short, with 15 bases between. The CDR3 totals 14 residues. Germline assignment: CDR1 MNHNS and CDR2 SASEGT. The CDR3 region is CASSDSGGARTQYF. The CDR3 DNA is TGTGCCAGCAGTGACTCAGGGGGGGCTCGGACCCAGTACTTC.

The rearrangement joins TRBV6-6 to TRBJ1-4; TRBD1 might be the D (5 bases). CDR1 is MNHNY and CDR2 is SVGAGI in the germline V gene (reference sequence). The CDR3 has 13 amino acids. V lost 6 bases, J lost 11 bases, and 16 bases lay in between. CDR3 bases: TGTGCCAGCAGCAGGGACGCCCCGGGGAAACTGTTTTTT. Protein sequence: CASSRDAPGKLFF.

The V gene is TRBV11-2, the J gene TRBJ2-5; 15 bases agree with TRBD2. CDR3 length: 15 residues. The trim removed 4 bases at V and 6 bases at J, leaving 3 bases unmatched. Germline V gives CDR1 SGHAT, CDR2 FQNNGV. The CDR3 here is CASSSGLAGGKTQYF. The CDR3 DNA follows: TGTGCCAGCAGCTCCGGACTAGCGGGGGGGAAGACCCAGTACTTC.

The chain uses TRBV5-5 and TRBJ1-2, with 9 bases that match TRBD1. CDR1 is SGHKS, CDR2 YYEKEE, per germline (reference sequence). The CDR3 length is 14 residues. The ends lost 0 bases at V and 5 bases at J; junction bases unmatched: 2. The CDR3 sequence is CASSLGGQGYGYTF. Here the CDR3 DNA reads TGTGCCAGCAGCTTGGGGGGACAGGGATATGGCTACACCTTC.

This chain's CDR3 is CATSRDSAYEQYF. CDR3 in DNA: TGTGCCACCAGCAGGGACAGCGCCTACGAGCAGTACTTC. The J gene is TRBJ2-7, the V gene TRBV15, with a weak D call TRBD1 (6 bases). The CDR3 has 13 amino acids. Germline V gene data show CDR1 as LNHNV and CDR2 as YYDKDF (reference sequence). Trimming took 3 bases from V and 2 from J, leaving 8 bases between them.

This clone came up once. V and J are TRBV5-1 and TRBJ2-2; D is undetermined. CDR3 length: 16 residues. Germline-derived CDR1 and CDR2 are SGHRS and YFSETQ. Trimming pared 3 bases from V and 1 base from J, leaving 13 bases between. The CDR3 DNA follows: TGCGCCAGCAGCTCTCACGGACCCGGGAACACCGGGGAGCTGTTTTTT. Its translation is CASSSHGPGNTGELFF.

V usage is TRBV15 and J usage is TRBJ2-5; D tentatively fits TRBD1 or TRBD2 (5 bases each). Germline values: CDR1 LNHNV, CDR2 YYDKDF (reference sequence). CDR3 size: 15 residues. The ends were cut back, 0 bases at V and 5 bases at J, with 13 bases in the middle. The CDR3 region is CATSRDFGASETQYF. Here the CDR3 DNA reads TGTGCCACCAGCAGAGATTTCGGGGCTTCGGAGACCCAGTACTTC.

This chain joins TRBV11-1 and TRBJ2-7; the match to TRBD2 covers 10 bases. The CDR3 covers 17 residues. V gave up 0 bases and J gave up 2 bases; unmatched junction bases: 7. Germline lookup yields CDR1 SGHAT and CDR2 FQDESV (reference sequence). Here the CDR3 reads CASSLAFGLAEPYEQYF. The DNA for the CDR3 is TGTGCCAGCAGCTTAGCATTCGGACTAGCGGAACCCTACGAGCAGTACTTC.

V gene TRBV28 combines with J gene TRBJ1-5; D may be TRBD1 (6 bases). There are 16 residues in the CDR3. The ends were cut back, 6 bases at V and 4 bases at J, with 19 bases in the middle. In germline, CDR1 is MDHEN, CDR2 SYDVKM. The CDR3 here is CASRLPGRGRNQPQHF. The CDR3 coding sequence is TGTGCCAGCAGATTACCCGGCAGGGGCAGGAATCAGCCCCAGCATTTT.

The chain uses TRBV4-3 and TRBJ2-3; the D is unclear. Looked up from germline, CDR1 is LGHNA and CDR2 is YSLEER. There are 16 residues in the CDR3. The V end was cut by 0 bases, the J end by 5 bases, with 15 bases between. The CDR3 bases are TGCGCCAGCAGCCAAGATAGCTTCCCCCCGGGAGATACGCAGTATTTT. Translated, it gives CASSQDSFPPGDTQYF.

For this clone: Within the sample, other DNA sequences also encode this same CDR3. This rearrangement joins TRBV28 to TRBJ2-7; D perhaps matches TRBD2 (5 bases). In germline, CDR1 is MDHEN, CDR2 SYDVKM. The V end was cut by 6 bases, the J end by 2 bases, with 14 bases between. This CDR3 has 14 residues. CDR3 residues: CASSPGGSTYEQYF. CDR3 bases: TGTGCCAGCAGCCCCGGTGGGAGTACCTACGAGCAGTACTTC. Based on the CDR3 plus reference TRBV28 and TRBJ2-7, the full variable domain is DVKVTQSSRYLVKRTGEKVFLECVQDMDHENMFWYRQDPGLGLRLIYFSYDVKMKEKGDIPEGYSVSREKKERFSLILESASTNQTSMYLCASSPGGSTYEQYFGPGTRLTVT.

The gene calls are TRBV27 and TRBJ1-2, with D possibly being TRBD1 (5 bases). Trimming cost V 3 bases and J 4 bases, with 9 bases left between them. The CDR3 is 13 amino acids. Looked up from germline, CDR1 is MNHEY and CDR2 is SMNVEV (reference sequence). CDR3 coding DNA: TGTGCCAGCAGTTTCTTGGGGGGCTATGGCTACACCTTC. It specifies CASSFLGGYGYTF.

V usage is TRBV27 and J usage is TRBJ1-1; unclear D gene. Trimming shortened V by 6 bases and J by 4 bases, and 9 bases separated the two germline ends. The CDR3 spans 12 residues. Germline V gene lookup returns CDR1 MNHEY and CDR2 SMNVEV (reference sequence). The CDR3 loop reads CASSTFGTEAFF. As DNA, the CDR3 is TGTGCCAGCAGCACTTTCGGCACTGAAGCTTTCTTT.

This clone was seen just once. The chain has TRBV2 and TRBJ2-7; D uncertain. Germline CDR1 SNHLY, CDR2 FYNNEI. V was clipped by 5 bases and J by 6 bases, with 8 bases between them. This CDR3 is built from 11 residues. The DNA for the CDR3 is TGTGCCAGCAGTATAGTGGGCGAGCAGTACTTC. This gives the protein CASSIVGEQYF.

This chain uses TRBV11-2 with TRBJ2-5; D perhaps matches TRBD2 (6 bases). This CDR3 is 15 amino acids long. V shed 1 base and J shed 1 base, with 10 bases lying between them. The germline V gene encodes CDR1 SGHAT and CDR2 FQNNGV. CDR3 nucleotides: TGTGCCAGCAGCTTAGCGTTAGCGGTCCAAGAGACCCAGTACTTC. This encodes CASSLALAVQETQYF.

The rearrangement joins TRBV29-1 to TRBJ1-2, with 9 nucleotides matching TRBD1. This CDR3 contains 14 residues. The germline V gene has CDR1 SQVTM and CDR2 ANQGSEA. The V gene end was trimmed by 8 bases and the J gene end by 6 bases; junction bases not matched to a gene: 13. In DNA, the CDR3 is TGCAGCACCCAAGGGGTACAGGGGGCGAATGGCTACACCTTC. Protein product: CSTQGVQGANGYTF.

This chain uses TRBV5-6 with TRBJ2-1, with D perhaps matching TRBD2 (5 bases). Trimming removed 2 bases at V and 8 bases at J, with 11 bases between. Germline V gives CDR1 SGHDT, CDR2 YYEEEE. The CDR3 length is 13 residues. DNA of the CDR3: TGTGCCAGCAGCTTTCGCCGGGGTGATGAGCAGTTCTTC. This gives the protein CASSFRRGDEQFF.